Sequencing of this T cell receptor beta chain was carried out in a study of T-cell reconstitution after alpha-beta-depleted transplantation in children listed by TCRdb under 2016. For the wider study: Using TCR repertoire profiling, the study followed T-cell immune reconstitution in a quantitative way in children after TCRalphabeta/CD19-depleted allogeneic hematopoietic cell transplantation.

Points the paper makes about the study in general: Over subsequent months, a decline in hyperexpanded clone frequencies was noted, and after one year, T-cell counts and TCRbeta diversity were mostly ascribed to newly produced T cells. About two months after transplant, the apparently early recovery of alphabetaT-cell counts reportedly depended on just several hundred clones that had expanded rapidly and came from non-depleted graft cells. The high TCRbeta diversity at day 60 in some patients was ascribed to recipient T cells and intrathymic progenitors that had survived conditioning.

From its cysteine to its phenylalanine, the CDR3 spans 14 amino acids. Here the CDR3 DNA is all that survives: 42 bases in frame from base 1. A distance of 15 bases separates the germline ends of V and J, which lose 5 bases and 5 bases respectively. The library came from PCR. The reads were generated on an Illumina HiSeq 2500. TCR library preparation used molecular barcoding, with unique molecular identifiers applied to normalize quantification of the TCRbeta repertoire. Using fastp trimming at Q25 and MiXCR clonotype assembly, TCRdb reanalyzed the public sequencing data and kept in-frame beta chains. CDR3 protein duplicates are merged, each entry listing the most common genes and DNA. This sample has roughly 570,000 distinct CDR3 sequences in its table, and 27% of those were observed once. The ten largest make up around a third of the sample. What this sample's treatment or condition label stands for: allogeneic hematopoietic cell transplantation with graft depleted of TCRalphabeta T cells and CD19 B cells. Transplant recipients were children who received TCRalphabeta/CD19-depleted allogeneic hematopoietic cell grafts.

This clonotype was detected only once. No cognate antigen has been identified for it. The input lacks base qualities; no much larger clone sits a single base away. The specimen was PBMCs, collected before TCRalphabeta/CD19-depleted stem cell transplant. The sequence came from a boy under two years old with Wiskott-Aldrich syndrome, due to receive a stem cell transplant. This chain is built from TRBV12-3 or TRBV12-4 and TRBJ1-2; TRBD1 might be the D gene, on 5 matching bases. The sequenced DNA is TGTGCCAGCAGTCTGTTAGGGACGGCTTATGGCTACACCTTC. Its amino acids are CASSLLGTAYGYTF.